A single sample gave rise to the 13 T cell receptor beta chains below, sequenced in a study of OX40 agonist ivuxolimab in advanced cancers. The table came from immunoSEQ multiplex PCR; TCRdb's copy has only in-frame clones and leaves some out. This table holds more than 50,000 clones, 70% to 85% found once. The source was CD4+ or CD8+ T cells sorted from blood, collected in a trial of the OX40 agonist ivuxolimab. The receptor set was obtained from an adult with an advanced solid tumor such as melanoma, head and neck, liver or kidney cancer.

J is TRBJ1-3 and V is TRBV6-1; a weak D match, TRBD1 (5 bases). The CDR3 loop spans 15 amino acids. The V gene's germline CDR1 is MNHNS and CDR2 SASEGT. Trimming took 4 bases from V and 0 from J, leaving 10 bases between them. The CDR3 spells CASSGQLFSGNTIYF. The DNA for the CDR3 is TGTGCCAGCAGTGGACAGCTCTTCTCTGGAAACACCATATATTTT.

The rearrangement joins TRBV5-1 to TRBJ2-7, with 9 bases fitting TRBD1. The CDR3 spans 15 residues. J gave up 3 bases and V 0 bases, and 4 bases lay outside the gene matches. Per germline, CDR1 SGHRS and CDR2 YFSETQ. CDR3 protein: CASSLEGQGNYEQYF. Here the CDR3 DNA reads TGCGCCAGCAGCTTGGAGGGACAGGGCAACTACGAGCAGTACTTC.

In DNA form, the CDR3 reads TGCAGCGTTAGGACAGGGAATAGCAATCAGCCCCAGCATTTT. This translates into CSVRTGNSNQPQHF. The chain uses TRBV29-1 and TRBJ1-5; 8 bases match TRBD1. Germline-derived CDR1 and CDR2 are SQVTM and ANQGSEA. This CDR3 has 14 residues. J gave up 0 bases and V 5 bases, and 3 bases lay outside the gene matches.

The chain links TRBV6-5 to TRBJ2-1, with D tentatively TRBD1 or TRBD2 (5 bases each). Trimming shortened V by 4 bases and J by 3 bases, and 13 bases separated the two germline ends. Germline CDR1 MNHEY, CDR2 SVGAGI. This CDR3 has 15 amino acids. The CDR3 DNA follows: TGTGCCAGCAGTTTTAGGGACCCTAGCTACAATGAGCAGTTCTTC. Its translation: CASSFRDPSYNEQFF.

The chain carries TRBV2 and TRBJ2-1, with D perhaps assigned TRBD1 or TRBD2 (5 bases each). The CDR3 spans 14 residues. Germline assignment: CDR1 SNHLY and CDR2 FYNNEI. Between the trimmed V and J ends, which lost 3 bases and 7 bases, there was a span of 13 bases. CDR3 amino acids: CASSDRDLGNEQFF. Written as DNA, the CDR3 is TGTGCCAGCAGTGATCGGGACCTAGGGAATGAGCAGTTCTTC.

This chain connects TRBV7-8 to TRBJ1-1; TRBD1 matches at 9 bases. Losses at the gene ends were 6 bases for V and 4 bases for J; bases not matched to a gene: 18. Germline values: CDR1 SGHVS, CDR2 FQNEAQ. The CDR3 totals 18 residues. The CDR3 loop is CASSGRRGDRAMGTEAFF. CDR3 bases: TGTGCCAGCAGTGGTAGGCGTGGGGACAGGGCCATGGGCACTGAAGCTTTCTTT.

This chain connects TRBV2 to TRBJ2-1; D not certain. CDR1 is SNHLY, CDR2 FYNNEI, per germline. This CDR3 region has 14 residues. V lost 4 bases, J lost 6 bases, and 13 bases lay in between. The CDR3 protein is CASSGYLLGNEQFF. In nucleotides, the CDR3 is TGTGCCAGCAGTGGCTACCTGCTGGGCAATGAGCAGTTCTTC.

This clone was seen just once. This chain connects TRBV7-2 to TRBJ2-3, with D unresolved. This CDR3 comprises 16 residues. Per germline, CDR1 SGHTA and CDR2 FQGNSA. Between the trimmed V and J ends, which lost 1 base and 2 bases, there was a span of 13 bases. CDR3 sequence (DNA): TGTGCCAGCAGCTTAGGGTCCAACTCACTCACAGATACGCAGTATTTT. Translating gives CASSLGSNSLTDTQYF.

The rearrangement uses TRBV6-5 and TRBJ1-2; the D is unclear. Germline V gene sequence: CDR1 MNHEY, CDR2 SVGAGI. V gave up 5 bases and J gave up 2 bases, with 6 bases separating them. The CDR3 covers 12 residues. CDR3 loop: CASSERNYGYTF. The CDR3 nucleotides read TGTGCCAGCAGTGAGCGGAACTATGGCTACACCTTC.

This rearrangement joins TRBV18 to TRBJ1-5, with D unresolved. V dropped 4 bases and J dropped 6 bases, with 10 bases sitting between them. The V gene's germline CDR1 is KGHSH and CDR2 LQKENI. The CDR3 covers 13 residues. The CDR3 DNA reads as TGTGCCAGCTCACTTGGTGGGAGTCAGCCCCAGCATTTT. This gives the protein CASSLGGSQPQHF.

The chain recombines TRBV5-1 with TRBJ1-2; D uncertain. The CDR3 length is 16 residues. Germline V CDR1 and CDR2: SGHRS, YFSETQ. V gave up 0 bases and J gave up 4 bases, with 16 bases separating them. The DNA of the CDR3 is TGCGCCAGCAGCTTGGCGGGCCGCGTCCAATCCTATGGCTACACCTTC. It specifies CASSLAGRVQSYGYTF.

The chain links TRBV7-2 to TRBJ1-6, with D possibly TRBD1 on 5 matching bases. This CDR3 spans 13 amino acids. Trimming cost V 5 bases and J 7 bases, with 9 bases left between them. The germline gives CDR1 SGHTA, CDR2 FQGNSA. The CDR3 nucleotides are TGTGCCAGCAGCGTTGGGGGGAATTCACCCCTCCACTTT. It codes for CASSVGGNSPLHF.

The chain carries TRBV6-5 and TRBJ1-2, with TRBD1 matching 7 bases. J was trimmed by 2 bases and V by 6 bases; bases with no gene match: 3. The CDR3 is made up of 13 amino acids. From germline, CDR1 is MNHEY and CDR2 SVGAGI. CDR3 bases: TGTGCCAGCAGGCGACAGGGAAACTATGGCTACACCTTC. This encodes CASRRQGNYGYTF.